This T cell receptor (beta chain) came from a study of neurological immune-mediated disorders. Time point indicated: longitudinal time-point 2. TCRdb re-called the 5' RACE reads through MiXCR, storing one row per CDR3 protein. In the table there are tens of thousands of distinct CDR3 sequences, roughly 10% of which are singletons. The CDR3 sequence is 14 residues long. The germline V gene has CDR1 DFQATT and CDR2 SNEGSKA (reference sequence). With 0 bases clipped from V and 8 bases from J, the junction kept 7 bases outside the gene matches. This clonotype was counted at least ten times. The sequence came from a man aged 25 to 40 in good health. Material: PBMCs. The V call is TRBV20-1, the J call TRBJ1-2; 9 bases are shared with TRBD1. The CDR3 nucleotides read TGCAGTGCTAGAGAGGAGACAGGGGGTGGGGGCTACACCTTC. Translated, it gives CSAREETGGGGYTF.